These T cell receptor beta chains were read from a single sample in a study of T-cell memory formation after mild COVID-19. TCRdb reprocessed the 5' RACE reads via MiXCR and lists one record per CDR3 protein. The table records roughly 400,000 distinct CDR3 sequences, 20% to 30% of them present only once. The sample taken for sequencing was PBMCs or a T cell subset sorted from them (not recorded which). The receptors were sampled from an adult woman who had mild COVID-19 (a few samples of this study predate the infection). Cell type and time point are not known. CDR3s include the opening cysteine and the closing phenylalanine or tryptophan. D genes are given only for firm matches. Clone size, where shown, is once, few, many, or a class for clones that have expanded.

>TRBJ1-6|12|.|TRBV10-3|few
CATEGYNSPLHF
TGTGCCACGGAGGGCTATAATTCACCCCTCCACTTT
>TRBJ1-2|17|TRBD1|TRBV4-2|.
CASSQLRGDRSNYGYTF
TGTGCCAGCAGCCAACTCCGGGGGGACAGATCTAACTATGGCTACACCTTC
>TRBJ2-5|17|.|TRBV12-3/TRBV12-4|.
CASSLLYGVSTKETQYF
TGTGCCAGCAGTTTATTGTACGGGGTATCGACCAAAGAGACCCAGTACTTC
>TRBJ1-4|17|.|TRBV7-9|few
CASSLAGGEATNEKLFF
TGTGCCAGCAGCTTAGCGGGCGGGGAAGCAACTAATGAAAAACTGTTTTTT
>TRBJ2-5|14|.|TRBV6-6|many
CASSDGQLLWTQYF
TGTGCCAGCAGCGACGGACAGCTCTTATGGACCCAGTACTTC
>TRBJ1-1|14|.|TRBV12-3/TRBV12-4|.
CASRPGTMNTEAFF
TGTGCCAGCAGACCCGGGACGATGAACACTGAAGCTTTCTTT
>TRBJ1-1|13|.|TRBV18|.
CASSTLGGTEAFF
TGTGCCAGCTCAACACTCGGGGGCACTGAAGCTTTCTTT
>TRBJ1-1|14|.|TRBV15|.
CATSRYQAVGEAYF
TGTGCCACCAGCAGGTACCAGGCGGTAGGCGAAGCTTACTTT
>TRBJ2-1|15|.|TRBV20-1|few
CSARDHQFSYNEQFF
TGCAGTGCTAGAGATCATCAATTCTCCTACAATGAGCAGTTCTTC
>TRBJ2-3|14|.|TRBV6-1|few
CASSTTPSTDTQYF
TGTGCCAGCAGTACTACTCCTAGCACAGATACGCAGTATTTT
>TRBJ2-1|16|.|TRBV3-1|.
CASSQDPGPSYNEQFF
TGTGCCAGCAGCCAAGATCCAGGGCCCTCTTACAATGAGCAGTTCTTC
>TRBJ2-5|12|.|TRBV29-1|.
CSVVGNQETQYF
TGCAGCGTTGTAGGCAACCAAGAGACCCAGTACTTC
>TRBJ2-3|13|.|TRBV20-1|.
CSVLYRTGDTQYF
TGCAGTGTCCTCTATCGGACGGGCGATACGCAGTATTTT
>TRBJ2-6|15|.|TRBV11-2|few
CASSPAMGALNVLTF
TGTGCCAGCAGCCCGGCTATGGGGGCGCTGAACGTCCTGACTTTC
>TRBJ2-4|16|TRBD2|TRBV7-8|many
CASSRGLREAKNIQYF
TGTGCCAGCAGCCGGGGGTTGCGGGAGGCCAAAAACATTCAGTACTTC
>TRBJ2-5|16|TRBD2|TRBV12-3/TRBV12-4|.
CASSPTGRGGVETQYF
TGTGCCAGCAGTCCTACAGGGCGGGGGGGCGTCGAGACCCAGTACTTC
>TRBJ1-2|17|.|TRBV18|.
CASSPPSSGREVRGYTF
TGTGCCAGCTCACCACCCTCGTCTGGCAGGGAGGTGCGTGGCTACACCTTC
>TRBJ2-7|14|.|TRBV24-1|few
CATSVSDTFYEQYF
TGTGCCACCAGTGTCTCAGATACCTTCTACGAGCAGTACTTC
>TRBJ2-5|14|TRBD1|TRBV3-1|.
CASSPRQGMETQYF
TGTGCCAGCAGCCCAAGACAGGGAATGGAGACCCAGTACTTC
>TRBJ1-1|16|TRBD1|TRBV7-9|.
CASSLALGQADAEAFF
TGTGCCAGCAGCTTAGCGCTGGGACAGGCAGACGCTGAAGCTTTCTTT
>TRBJ2-2|16|TRBD2|TRBV19|.
CASSIGSGRYTGELFF
TGTGCCAGTAGTATAGGTAGCGGGAGATACACCGGGGAGCTGTTTTTT
>TRBJ1-5|12|.|TRBV20-1|few
CSAGTTVQPQHF
TGCAGTGCCGGGACGACAGTTCAGCCCCAGCATTTT
>TRBJ2-2|15|.|TRBV5-1|few
CASSLRTQNTGELFF
TGCGCCAGCAGCTTGAGGACACAGAACACCGGGGAGCTGTTTTTT
>TRBJ2-7|14|.|TRBV7-9|few
CASSPDGGIYEQYF
TGTGCCAGCAGCCCCGATGGGGGGATCTACGAGCAGTACTTC
>TRBJ2-4|13|.|TRBV24-1|few
CATSDGAQNIQYF
TGTGCCACCAGTGACGGGGCTCAAAACATTCAGTACTTC
>TRBJ1-1|17|TRBD1|TRBV2|.
CASSPPGQGGPNTEAFF
TGTGCCAGCAGTCCTCCGGGACAGGGGGGACCGAACACTGAAGCTTTCTTT
>TRBJ1-2|13|.|TRBV12-3/TRBV12-4|once
CASSFGRAYGYTF
TGTGCCAGCAGTTTCGGCAGAGCCTATGGCTACACCTTC
>TRBJ1-4|17|.|TRBV4-1|few
CASSQDGGVSTNEKLFF
TGCGCCAGCAGCCAAGATGGCGGGGTTTCAACTAATGAAAAACTGTTTTTT
>TRBJ2-5|17|TRBD2|TRBV24-1|.
CATSDSGLAGAKETQYF
TGTGCCACCAGTGACTCCGGACTAGCGGGAGCTAAAGAGACCCAGTACTTC
>TRBJ2-3|15|.|TRBV5-1|.
CASSYQQGGTDTQYF
TGCGCCAGCAGCTACCAACAGGGTGGGACAGATACGCAGTATTTT
>TRBJ1-5|15|.|TRBV12-3/TRBV12-4|.
CASSPPNREGQPQHF
TGTGCCAGCAGTCCACCTAACAGGGAAGGGCAGCCTCAGCATTTT
>TRBJ1-3|16|.|TRBV7-9|few
CASSSRSGGPGNTIYF
TGTGCCAGCAGCAGCCGGTCGGGGGGCCCAGGAAACACCATATATTTT
>TRBJ2-7|15|.|TRBV5-1|few
CASSGHPQGIYEQYF
TGCGCCAGCAGCGGCCACCCTCAAGGGATTTACGAGCAGTACTTC
>TRBJ1-1|16|TRBD1|TRBV13|.
CASSSADRARVTEAFF
TGTGCCAGCAGCTCCGCGGACAGGGCGAGGGTCACTGAAGCTTTCTTT
>TRBJ2-3|14|.|TRBV5-1|few
CASRYQGSTDTQYF
TGCGCCAGCAGGTATCAGGGTAGCACAGATACGCAGTATTTT
>TRBJ2-7|14|TRBD2|TRBV7-8|.
CASSWGGETYEQYF
TGTGCCAGCAGCTGGGGGGGGGAGACCTACGAGCAGTACTTC
>TRBJ1-2|14|.|TRBV4-3|.
CASSQGQFNYGYTF
TGCGCCAGCAGCCAAGGGCAGTTCAACTATGGCTACACCTTC
>TRBJ2-1|17|.|TRBV3-1|.
CASSQTSRPSSYNEQFF
TGTGCCAGCAGCCAAACTTCCCGGCCGAGCTCCTACAATGAGCAGTTCTTC
>TRBJ1-2|11|.|TRBV25-1|.
CASKQGYGYTF
TGTGCCAGCAAGCAAGGCTATGGCTACACCTTC
>TRBJ2-1|14|TRBD2|TRBV6-5|.
CASTSTSGRNEQFF
TGTGCCAGCACTTCGACTAGCGGGAGGAATGAGCAGTTCTTC
>TRBJ1-2|11|.|TRBV2|.
CASSNDAGYTF
TGTGCCAGCAGTAACGACGCGGGCTACACCTTC
>TRBJ2-3|16|TRBD2|TRBV10-3|few
CAISEEAGVLADTQYF
TGTGCCATCAGTGAGGAAGCGGGGGTCCTCGCAGATACGCAGTATTTT
>TRBJ1-3|16|TRBD1|TRBV18|.
CASSPATGGNGNTIYF
TGTGCCAGCTCACCGGCGACAGGGGGTAACGGAAACACCATATATTTT
>TRBJ2-4|13|.|TRBV20-1|few
CSAVDLAKNIQYF
TGCAGTGCAGTAGATCTAGCCAAAAACATTCAGTACTTC
>TRBJ2-3|15|.|TRBV6-1|few
CASSEVRVLTDTQYF
TGTGCCAGCAGTGAAGTGAGGGTTCTCACAGATACGCAGTATTTT
>TRBJ2-1|18|TRBD2|TRBV7-9|.
CASRPRTSGGPSYNEQFF
TGTGCCAGCAGACCTAGGACTAGCGGGGGGCCCTCCTACAATGAGCAGTTCTTC